This TCR beta chain was documented in a study of blood T cells in healthy people across ages. Study-wide findings and caveats: Greater diversity and more naive CD4+ cells were seen in long-lived donors than in aged donors.

Sample-barcoded 5' priming and a J-beta primer mix drove a second PCR of 7 to 11 cycles. TCRdb re-called the 5' RACE reads with MiXCR, one entry per CDR3 protein. The data show around 1.7 million distinct CDR3 sequences, with roughly 30% seen just once and 7.7% held by the top ten. A remark on this clonotype: Its matching antigen is unknown.

The CDR3 loop spans 13 amino acids. Trimming stripped 5 bases from V and 6 bases from J, with 11 bases between. Germline-derived CDR1 and CDR2 are SGHTA and FQGTGA. The specimen was blood. The V call is TRBV7-3, the J call TRBJ2-1, with D unresolved. This clonotype originated in a woman aged 25 to 39 in good health. CDR3 sequence: CASSLGKGNEQFF. CDR3 DNA sequence: TGTGCCAGCAGCCTGGGAAAAGGCAATGAGCAGTTCTTC.